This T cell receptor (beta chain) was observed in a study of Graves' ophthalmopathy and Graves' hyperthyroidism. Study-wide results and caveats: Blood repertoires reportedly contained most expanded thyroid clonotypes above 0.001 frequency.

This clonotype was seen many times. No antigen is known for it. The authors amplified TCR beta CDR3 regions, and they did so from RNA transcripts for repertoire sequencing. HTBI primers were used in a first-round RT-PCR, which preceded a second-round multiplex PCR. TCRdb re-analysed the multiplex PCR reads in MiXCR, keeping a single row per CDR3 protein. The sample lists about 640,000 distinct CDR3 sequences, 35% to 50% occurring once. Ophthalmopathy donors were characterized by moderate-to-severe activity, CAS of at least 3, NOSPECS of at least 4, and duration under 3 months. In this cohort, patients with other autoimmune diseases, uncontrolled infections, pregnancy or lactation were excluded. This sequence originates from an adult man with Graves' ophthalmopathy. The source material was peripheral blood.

The CDR3 DNA reads TGTGCCAGCAGCGGACGGTCGTCAGGGGTGAACTATGGCTACACCTTC. Encoded protein: CASSGRSSGVNYGYTF. V and J are TRBV9 and TRBJ1-2, with D perhaps TRBD1 (6 bases). The CDR3 extends over 16 amino acids. The V gene lost 3 bases and the J gene lost 2 bases, with 17 bases spanning the gap. Germline-derived CDR1 and CDR2 are SGDLS and YYNGEE.